The source of this T cell receptor (beta chain) is a study of T cells in Graves' hyperthyroidism and ophthalmopathy. Across the whole study: Prior to any treatment, at the point of initial diagnosis, peripheral blood was collected.

Researchers took RNA transcripts and amplified the TCR beta CDR3 regions from them. HTBI primers were the set used in a first-round RT-PCR of the TCR CDR3. MiXCR was run by TCRdb on the multiplex PCR reads, yielding one entry per CDR3 protein. The sample contains about 590,000 distinct CDR3 sequences, 15% to 19% of which appear only once. Whole-study findings and limits: Ophthalmopathy got predicted by the model a median around 6.6 months before its onset.

This clonotype has more than one count but fewer than ten. Its antigen is not known. The sample consisted of blood. This sequence originates from a woman aged 25 to 45 with Graves' hyperthyroidism.

The CDR3 here is CASSSSREIRHNEQFF. The CDR3 DNA reads TGCGCCAGCAGCTCCAGCAGGGAGATCCGCCACAATGAGCAGTTCTTC. The rearrangement uses TRBV4-1 and TRBJ2-1; either TRBD1 or TRBD2 may fit D (5 bases each). Trimming pared 5 bases from V and 5 bases from J, leaving 19 bases between. Germline CDR1 reads MGHRA; CDR2 reads YSYEKL. There are 16 residues in the CDR3.